These T cell receptor beta chains were read from a single sample in a study of early stage breast cancer tumors. Assay: immunoSEQ multiplex PCR; the TCRdb copy retains only in-frame clones and omits some. Among around 30,000 clones listed, roughly 81% were seen once. Sequencing input: breast tumor tissue. These receptors were collected from a person in their thirties with breast cancer. Each CDR3 is given with its conserved first and last residue.

V gene,J gene,CDR3 protein
TRBV28,TRBJ1-1,CASSFLQWTEAFF
TRBV6-1,TRBJ2-7,CASSRSRGTEQYF
TRBV11-2,TRBJ2-2,CASSLSGDRGITGELFF
TRBV18,TRBJ1-2,CASSPSGGYGYTF
TRBV19,TRBJ2-1,CASSSRTSVNNEQFF
TRBV11-2,TRBJ1-1,CASSLDRKTRGTEAFF
TRBV23-1,TRBJ2-3,CASSQVGLAGGTDTQYF
TRBV7-8,TRBJ1-4,CASSLAIQGGEKLFF
TRBV11-2,TRBJ2-3,CASSSRGPISTDTQYF
TRBV6-5,TRBJ1-1,CASSYYGTGNTEAFF
TRBV5-1,TRBJ1-2,CASSLDRVEYGYTF
TRBV5-1,TRBJ1-1,CASSQQDTGFFTEAFF
TRBV7-6,.,CASSLGTSGSEQYF
TRBV6-5,TRBJ1-6,CASGKGRAYNSPLHF
TRBV9,TRBJ2-7,CARLRKGAYEQYF
TRBV27,TRBJ2-5,CASSFQGQEETQYF
TRBV28,TRBJ1-2,CASSTRGRGYGYTF
TRBV27,TRBJ1-2,CASSPATGAYGYTF
TRBV7-8,TRBJ2-7,CASSLGGRSYEQYF
TRBV5-8,TRBJ1-1,CASSLAEGLTEAFF
TRBV6-1,TRBJ1-1,CASSGTAVNTEAFF
TRBV19,TRBJ2-1,CASSHRAPDNEQFF
TRBV18,TRBJ1-2,CASSPPKGLEYGYTF
TRBV20-1,TRBJ1-2,CSARDPYGYTF
TRBV5-5,TRBJ2-7,CASSRWGSAYEQYF
TRBV5-5,TRBJ1-2,CASSLVVLPTPNYGYTF
TRBV30,TRBJ1-5,CAWSVAGTQHF
TRBV6-6,TRBJ2-1,CASTRSDPPGYNEQFF
TRBV13,TRBJ2-3,CASSSSQRRSSTDTQYF